A selection of T cell receptor beta chains follows, all from one sample in a study of T cell repertoires in cytomegalovirus infection. TCRdb re-called the reads with MiXCR, one entry per CDR3 protein. Of approximately 110,000 distinct CDR3 sequences in the sample, less than 30% were seen once. These receptors' targets are unknown. The sample in question was CD8+ T cells from cultured PBMCs, obtained from culture after CMV antigen stimulation. All receptors come from a human donor in good health (CMV status not recorded). Some clones in this sample may be carry-over from other donors' samples. CDR3s include the opening cysteine and the closing phenylalanine or tryptophan. A D gene is named only where the DNA matches it firmly. Not every row has a clone size; where given, it reads once, few, many or a size class.

d_call,j_call,v_call,clone_size,cdr3_nt,cdr3_aa
-,TRBJ2-7,TRBV29-1,-,TGCAGCGTGGGGGAAAGCTCCTACGAGCAGTACTTC,CSVGESSYEQYF
TRBD1,TRBJ1-1,TRBV19,many,TGTGCCAGTAGTATCGGACAGGTGAACACTGAAGCTTTCTTT,CASSIGQVNTEAFF
TRBD2,TRBJ2-1,TRBV27,-,TGTGCCAGCAGTTTATCACTAGCGGGGGGTAATGAGCAGTTCTTC,CASSLSLAGGNEQFF
-,TRBJ1-2,TRBV20-1,-,TGCAGTGCTAGAAGCCCTACCCGGGCGGACTATGGCTACACCTTC,CSARSPTRADYGYTF
-,TRBJ2-6,TRBV6-5,few,TGTGCCAGCAGTTACGGGGGGGCCGGGGCTGGGGCCAACGTCCTGACTTTC,CASSYGGAGAGANVLTF
-,TRBJ1-6,TRBV7-9,-,TGTGCCAGCAGCTTAGTGCAGGGTCTGTCACCCCTCCACTTT,CASSLVQGLSPLHF
TRBD2,TRBJ2-3,TRBV9,once,TGTGCCAGCAGCCCAACTAGCGGGGTTATCACAGATACGCAGTATTTT,CASSPTSGVITDTQYF
-,TRBJ1-1,TRBV10-3,-,TGTGCCATCAGTGAGTCGATGGGGGACATGAACACTGAAGCTTTCTTT,CAISESMGDMNTEAFF
TRBD1,TRBJ1-2,TRBV2,-,TGTGCCAGCGGGGGACAGTCGCGATCGGACTATGGCTACACCTTC,CASGGQSRSDYGYTF
-,TRBJ1-2,TRBV20-1,-,TGCAGTGCTAGAGATGGGAACTATGGCTACACCTTC,CSARDGNYGYTF
-,TRBJ1-2,TRBV12-3/TRBV12-4,-,TGTGCCAGCACCGAGGACCTTTATGGCTACACCTTC,CASTEDLYGYTF